Listed below are T cell receptor beta chains from one sample, sequenced in a study of blood T cell repertoires in COVID-19. Sequenced by immunoSEQ multiplex PCR; TCRdb stores in-frame clones only, minus some. The sample lists a few hundred thousand clones, 84% occurring once. Sequencing was done on a sample of peripheral blood. Every receptor here comes from a woman of 80 years or more with COVID-19, enrolled during active disease. Each CDR3 is given with its conserved first and last residue. A D gene is named only where the DNA matches it firmly. Only part of the rows carry a size: once, few, many, or a class if the clone is expanded.

d_call	v_call	j_call	clone_size	cdr3_nt	cdr3_aa
-	TRBV7-7	TRBJ2-1	-	TGTGCTAGCAGCTTAGCGGCAGGGATCGGTGAGCAGTTCTTC	CASSLAAGIGEQFF
-	TRBV4-3	TRBJ1-1	once	TGCGCCAGCAGCCAAGGACAGCTATACACTGAAGCTTTCTTT	CASSQGQLYTEAFF
-	TRBV7-3	TRBJ2-2	-	TGTGCCAGCAGGAGTGTTAGCCGCGCCGGGGAGCTGTTTTTT	CASRSVSRAGELFF
TRBD2	TRBV5-1	TRBJ2-3	-	TGCGCCAGCAGCTTGGGGACTAGCGGGGGTTTGGATACGCAGTATTTT	CASSLGTSGGLDTQYF
TRBD1	TRBV6-2/TRBV6-3	TRBJ1-5	-	TGTGCCAGCAGTTACTCGACTGGAGCAAGGACAGGGGTGGGACAGCCCCAGCATTTT	CASSYSTGARTGVGQPQHF
TRBD1	TRBV19	TRBJ2-5	-	TGTGCCAGTAGCAAAACCGGGACAGCACGGGAGACCCAGTACTTC	CASSKTGTARETQYF
-	TRBV4-1	TRBJ1-5	few	TGCGCCAGCAGCCAAGACCAGGGGCTAGGGCAGCCCCAGCATTTT	CASSQDQGLGQPQHF
-	TRBV2	TRBJ2-1	-	TGTGCCAGCACCTCTGGAGGGAGCTCCTACAATGAGCAGTTCTTC	CASTSGGSSYNEQFF
-	TRBV29-1	TRBJ2-1	-	TGCAGCGTTTGGTTAGACAATGAGCAGTTCTTC	CSVWLDNEQFF
TRBD1	TRBV5-1	TRBJ1-1	-	TGCGCCAGCACTATTCCCGGGACAGGGAACACTGAAGCTTTCTTT	CASTIPGTGNTEAFF
TRBD1	TRBV29-1	TRBJ1-2	-	TGCAGCGTTCCGGACATCGGGACAGGGGGCACGAATGGCTACACCTTC	CSVPDIGTGGTNGYTF
-	TRBV5-1	TRBJ1-1	-	TGCGCCAGCAGATTATCCGCGGTGAACACTGAAGCTTTCTTT	CASRLSAVNTEAFF
TRBD1	TRBV19	TRBJ1-2	-	TGTGCCAGTAGTATGGGACAGGGCCCTTACTATGGCTACACCTTC	CASSMGQGPYYGYTF
TRBD1	TRBV28	TRBJ1-4	-	TGTGCCAGCAGTCCCACCTCAGGGGGGTATAATGAAAAACTGTTTTTT	CASSPTSGGYNEKLFF
-	TRBV18	TRBJ1-5	-	TGTGCCAGCTCACCCACCGTGGGGGGCGCGGGAGAGCCCCAGCATTTT	CASSPTVGGAGEPQHF
TRBD1	TRBV12-3/TRBV12-4	TRBJ2-5	few	TGTGCCAGCAGTCAGGGGGCTCAAGAGACCCAGTACTTC	CASSQGAQETQYF
-	TRBV30	TRBJ1-1	-	TGTGCCTGGAGTAGGGGGAAAGGGGGGAACACTGAAGCTTTCTTT	CAWSRGKGGNTEAFF
TRBD2	TRBV18	TRBJ2-2	-	TGTGCCAGCTCACCTCTTGCGGGGGACCTCACCGGGGAGCTGTTTTTT	CASSPLAGDLTGELFF
TRBD1	TRBV5-1	TRBJ1-4	-	TGCGCCAGCAGCAATTCCGGGACAGGGGGCGAATTTCTGTTTTTT	CASSNSGTGGEFLFF
-	TRBV28	TRBJ1-1	-	TGTGCCAGCAGTTTATTCTCGCGAACTGAAGCTTTCTTT	CASSLFSRTEAFF
-	TRBV18	TRBJ2-7	-	TGTGCCAGCTCACCCCTTACGCAGGGGCCTTCCTACGAGCAGTACTTC	CASSPLTQGPSYEQYF
-	TRBV4-1	TRBJ2-1	once	TGCGCCAGCAGCCAAGTCTTGCAGGCCTACAATGAGCAGTTCTTC	CASSQVLQAYNEQFF